Presented here are 20 T cell receptor beta chains from one specimen sequenced in a study of blood T cell repertoires in COVID-19 (dated by TCRdb to 2019 to 2021). The library was obtained by the immunoSEQ multiplex PCR assay. TCRdb took over this immuneACCESS table, retaining in-frame rearrangements with V and J assigned. Such tables are incomplete; in checked studies, under half of the missing clones stem from an unresolved V gene, and the remainder is unexplained. This sample holds approximately 180,000 clones; over 75% were observed only once. The ten largest clones add up to approximately 0.56% of the sample. The source material was peripheral blood. Source of these receptors: a man aged 45-65 years with acute or convalescent COVID-19.

The chain combines TRBV6-2 or TRBV6-3 with TRBJ2-5; D uncertain. With 5 bases removed from V and 5 bases from J, the gap between germline ends came to 12 bases. CDR3 length: 13 residues. The germline gives CDR1 MNHEY, CDR2 SVGEGT. CDR3 in DNA: TGTGCCAGCAGTGGAGACCCGACCGAGACCCAGTACTTC. Its translation is CASSGDPTETQYF.

The chain recombines TRBV5-1 with TRBJ2-7, with D hard to call. Germline CDR1 SGHRS, CDR2 YFSETQ. V dropped 1 base and J dropped 0 bases, with 8 bases sitting between them. The CDR3 totals 14 residues. CDR3 amino acids: CASSLSPGSYEQYF. The CDR3 DNA reads TGCGCCAGCAGCTTGTCACCAGGCTCCTACGAGCAGTACTTC. Together with reference TRBV5-1 and TRBJ2-7, the CDR3 gives the full variable domain: KAGVTQTPRYLIKTRGQQVTLSCSPISGHRSVSWYQQTPGQGLQFLFEYFSETQRNKGNFPGRFSGRQFSNSRSEMNVSTLELGDSALYLCASSLSPGSYEQYFGPGTRLTVT.

This rearrangement joins TRBV2 to TRBJ2-1; 14 nucleotides agree with TRBD2. Germline V gene lookup returns CDR1 SNHLY and CDR2 FYNNEI. CDR3 size: 15 residues. The junction had 8 bases not matched to a gene; V was cut back by 8 bases and J by 8 bases. CDR3 nucleotide sequence: TGTGCCAGCCCCGGGACTAGCGGGAGTTTGGATGAGCAGTTCTTC. It translates to CASPGTSGSLDEQFF.

In DNA form, the CDR3 reads TGTGCCAGCAGCTTCCTTCAGGGTGGGAACACTGAAGCTTTCTTT. Translation: CASSFLQGGNTEAFF. The rearrangement uses TRBV7-2 and TRBJ1-1; D perhaps matches TRBD1 (5 bases). The CDR3 is 15 residues long. The V end lost 3 bases, the J end lost 1 base, and 12 bases lay between the germline ends. Germline lookup yields CDR1 SGHTA and CDR2 FQGNSA.

The chain couples TRBV28 to TRBJ1-5; weak D call: TRBD1 (5 bases). From germline, CDR1 is MDHEN and CDR2 SYDVKM. The CDR3 contains 15 residues. Trimming took 7 bases from V and 6 from J, leaving 19 bases between them. The CDR3 spells CASTLGGAGLQPQHF. CDR3 nucleotide sequence: TGTGCCAGCACCCTTGGCGGGGCAGGGCTTCAGCCCCAGCATTTT.

V usage is TRBV19 and J usage is TRBJ2-6, with D unresolved. Germline lookup yields CDR1 LNHDA and CDR2 SQIVND (reference sequence). The germline V and J ends were trimmed by 8 bases and 0 bases, with 11 bases remaining between them. The CDR3 contains 15 residues. In nucleotides, the CDR3 is TGTGCCAGTTGTGAGGATCACTCTGGGGCCAACGTCCTGACTTTC. Amino acid sequence: CASCEDHSGANVLTF.

The gene calls are TRBV28 and TRBJ1-1, with D maybe TRBD1 (6 bases). Trimming removed 5 bases from V and 1 base from J, with 14 bases in between. This CDR3 has 15 residues. Germline lookup yields CDR1 MDHEN and CDR2 SYDVKM. CDR3 residues: CASSTTGTPNTEAFF. The CDR3 nucleotides read TGTGCCAGCAGTACTACCGGGACACCGAACACTGAAGCTTTCTTT.

V gene TRBV7-2 combines with J gene TRBJ2-5, with 8 nucleotides matching TRBD2. Germline V lookup: CDR1 SGHTA, CDR2 FQGNSA. CDR3 size: 16 residues. After removal of 5 bases from V and 2 bases from J, the junction contained 10 bases not matched to a gene. The CDR3 sequence is CASSPQKRGIQETQYF. In nucleotides, the CDR3 is TGTGCCAGCAGCCCCCAGAAGCGGGGGATACAAGAGACCCAGTACTTC.

The rearrangement joins TRBV9 to TRBJ2-1; TRBD2 matches 11 bases. J lost 5 bases, V lost 5 bases, and 6 bases had no gene match. The CDR3 consists of 15 residues. In germline, CDR1 is SGDLS, CDR2 YYNGEE. Here the CDR3 DNA reads TGTGCCAGCAGGGCGGGACTAGCGGCTAACAATGAGCAGTTCTTC. This sequence encodes CASRAGLAANNEQFF.

The genes are TRBV6-1 and TRBJ2-1; 9 positions match TRBD2. Trimming at V came to 2 bases and at J to 6 bases, leaving 11 bases not matched to a gene. CDR3 size: 17 residues. Germline V gives CDR1 MNHNS, CDR2 SASEGT. CDR3 DNA sequence: TGTGCCAGCAGTGAACGGTTAGCGGGAGATTTGAGCAATGAGCAGTTCTTC. This translates into CASSERLAGDLSNEQFF.

The V gene is TRBV19, the J gene TRBJ1-4; TRBD1 is a possible D gene (6 bases). V shed 3 bases and J shed 7 bases, with 15 bases lying between them. Germline V gives CDR1 LNHDA, CDR2 SQIVND (reference sequence). CDR3 length: 15 residues. The CDR3 nucleotides are TGTGCCAGTAGTATCCGCCGGGACATTGGTGAAAAACTGTTTTTT. Amino acid sequence: CASSIRRDIGEKLFF. The full variable domain, its missing parts supplied by reference TRBV19 and TRBJ1-4, is DGGITQSPKYLFRKEGQNVTLSCEQNLNHDAMYWYRQDPGQGLRLIYYSQIVNDFQKGDIAEGYSVSREKKESFPLTVTSAQKNPTAFYLCASSIRRDIGEKLFFGSGTQLSVL.

V is TRBV7-9 and J is TRBJ1-1; D may be TRBD1 (5 bases). This CDR3 spans 15 amino acids. Germline V gives CDR1 SEHNR, CDR2 FQNEAQ (reference sequence). Trimming removed 5 bases from V and 1 base from J, with 14 bases in between. CDR3 coding DNA: TGTGCCAGCAGCACGCGGGACGGATCGAACACTGAAGCTTTCTTT. The encoded protein is CASSTRDGSNTEAFF.

This CDR3 is CASSARLALVLGEQYF. CDR3 DNA sequence: TGTGCCAGCAGTGCAAGACTAGCGCTCGTACTAGGGGAGCAGTACTTC. The chain uses TRBV6-6 and TRBJ2-7, with 8 bases that match TRBD2. Trimming cost V 5 bases and J 7 bases; bases outside gene matches: 16. Germline V gene sequence: CDR1 MNHNY, CDR2 SVGAGI (reference sequence). This CDR3 is built from 16 residues.

In nucleotides, the CDR3 is TGTGCCAGCAGCTTAGTGAAGAGAGGCACTGAAGCTTTCTTT. It codes for CASSLVKRGTEAFF. The chain carries TRBV7-8 and TRBJ1-1; D is ambiguous. This CDR3 has 14 amino acids. Germline CDR1 reads SGHVS; CDR2 reads FQNEAQ. Trimming removed 1 base at V and 4 bases at J, with 10 bases between.

This clone has only a few counts. The V and J genes are TRBV4-2 and TRBJ2-2, with D possibly matching TRBD2 (6 bases). V dropped 7 bases and J dropped 3 bases, with 15 bases sitting between them. The germline gives CDR1 LGHNA, CDR2 YNFKEQ. The CDR3 totals 15 residues. The CDR3 is CASTSGLTHTGELFF. The CDR3 DNA reads TGTGCCAGCACTTCGGGACTCACGCACACCGGGGAGCTGTTTTTT.

The CDR3, as DNA: TGCAGTGCTAGTCGAGTCCTGGTCATGAACAATGAGCAGTTCTTC. Translated, it gives CSASRVLVMNNEQFF. The chain couples TRBV20-1 to TRBJ2-1; no definite D call. Germline V gene sequence: CDR1 DFQATT, CDR2 SNEGSKA (reference sequence). The CDR3 covers 15 residues. Trimming removed 3 bases from V and 5 bases from J, with 17 bases in between.

This sequence joins TRBV5-1 and TRBJ1-1; TRBD1 matches at 10 bases. This CDR3 region has 15 residues. Trimming removed 2 bases from V and 1 base from J; junction bases left unmatched: 2. CDR1 is SGHRS and CDR2 is YFSETQ in the germline V gene. The CDR3 DNA follows: TGCGCCAGCAGCTTCCGGACAGGGGGGAACACTGAAGCTTTCTTT. This codes for CASSFRTGGNTEAFF. Complete variable domain (other parts from reference TRBV5-1 and TRBJ1-1): KAGVTQTPRYLIKTRGQQVTLSCSPISGHRSVSWYQQTPGQGLQFLFEYFSETQRNKGNFPGRFSGRQFSNSRSEMNVSTLELGDSALYLCASSFRTGGNTEAFFGQGTRLTVV.

DNA of the CDR3: TGTGCCAGTAGCCCGGTTCCCCAACACTATGGCTACACCTTC. Protein product: CASSPVPQHYGYTF. V and J are TRBV19 and TRBJ1-2; D ambiguous. Trimming took 6 bases from V and 3 from J, leaving 14 bases between them. Germline lookup yields CDR1 LNHDA and CDR2 SQIVND (reference sequence). This CDR3 comprises 14 residues.

The rearrangement uses TRBV27 and TRBJ1-2; possibly TRBD1 for D (6 bases). Per the germline V gene, CDR1 is MNHEY and CDR2 is SMNVEV (reference sequence). Trimming took off 5 bases at V and 2 bases at J, with 15 bases between the two ends. The length of the CDR3 is 15 residues. DNA for the CDR3: TGTGCCAGCAGTGTAGGACAGTCAAAGAACTATGGCTACACCTTC. Protein: CASSVGQSKNYGYTF.

The chain employs TRBV19 and TRBJ2-7; D uncertain. Trimming removed 7 bases at V and 1 base at J, with 17 bases between. This CDR3 is 15 amino acids long. Germline V gene data show CDR1 as LNHDA and CDR2 as SQIVND (reference sequence). The CDR3 loop is CASTGLGPDSYEQYF. The CDR3 DNA follows: TGTGCCAGTACCGGGTTGGGTCCGGATTCCTACGAGCAGTACTTC.